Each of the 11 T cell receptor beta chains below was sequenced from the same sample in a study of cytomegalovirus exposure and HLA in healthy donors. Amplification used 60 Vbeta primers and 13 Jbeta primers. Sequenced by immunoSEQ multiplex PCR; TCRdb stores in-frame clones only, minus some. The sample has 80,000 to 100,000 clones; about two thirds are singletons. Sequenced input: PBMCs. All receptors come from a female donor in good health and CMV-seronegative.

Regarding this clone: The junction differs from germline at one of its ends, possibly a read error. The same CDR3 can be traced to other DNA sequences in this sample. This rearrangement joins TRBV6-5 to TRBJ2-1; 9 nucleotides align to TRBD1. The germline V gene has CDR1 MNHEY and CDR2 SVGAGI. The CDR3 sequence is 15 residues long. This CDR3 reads CASSYSGQGRNEQFF. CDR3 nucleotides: TGTGCCAGCAGCTACTCTGGACAGGGGAGGAATGAGCAGTTCTTC.

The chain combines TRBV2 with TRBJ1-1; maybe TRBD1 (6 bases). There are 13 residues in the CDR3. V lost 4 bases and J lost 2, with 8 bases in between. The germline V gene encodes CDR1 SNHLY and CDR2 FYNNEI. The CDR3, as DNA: TGTGCCAGCAGTGGGGGGCCAAACACTGAAGCTTTCTTT. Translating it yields CASSGGPNTEAFF.

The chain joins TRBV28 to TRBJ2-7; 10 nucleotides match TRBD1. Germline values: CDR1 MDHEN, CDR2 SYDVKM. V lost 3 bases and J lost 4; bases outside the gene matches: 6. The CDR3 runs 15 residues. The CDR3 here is CASSFPGQGRYEQYF. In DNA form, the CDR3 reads TGTGCCAGCAGTTTCCCGGGACAGGGGAGGTACGAGCAGTACTTC.

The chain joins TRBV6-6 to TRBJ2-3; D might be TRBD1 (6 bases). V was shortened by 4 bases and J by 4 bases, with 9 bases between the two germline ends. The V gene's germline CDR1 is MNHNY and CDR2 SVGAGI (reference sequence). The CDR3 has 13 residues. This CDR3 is CASSWGPSDTQYF. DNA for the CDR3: TGTGCCAGCAGTTGGGGGCCCTCAGATACGCAGTATTTT.

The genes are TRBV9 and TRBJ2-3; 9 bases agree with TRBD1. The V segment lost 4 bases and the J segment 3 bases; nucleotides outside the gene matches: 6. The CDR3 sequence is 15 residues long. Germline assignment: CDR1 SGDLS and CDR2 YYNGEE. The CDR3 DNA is TGTGCCAGCAGCCAGACAGGGGGGTGGACAGATACGCAGTATTTT. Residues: CASSQTGGWTDTQYF.

CDR3 region: CASSPGLAGPFSYEQYF. CDR3 bases: TGTGCCAGCAGCCCCGGACTAGCGGGGCCCTTCTCCTACGAGCAGTACTTC. The chain uses TRBV11-2 and TRBJ2-7, with TRBD2 matching 12 bases. The ends lost 5 bases at V and 0 bases at J; junction bases unmatched: 8. In germline, CDR1 is SGHAT, CDR2 FQNNGV. The CDR3 has 17 amino acids.

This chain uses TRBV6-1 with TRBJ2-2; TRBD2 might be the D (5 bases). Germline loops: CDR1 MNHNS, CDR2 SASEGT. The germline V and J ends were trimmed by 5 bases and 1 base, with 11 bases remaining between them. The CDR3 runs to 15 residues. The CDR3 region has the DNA TGTGCCAGCAGTTCAGACTACCTGAACACCGGGGAGCTGTTTTTT. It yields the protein CASSSDYLNTGELFF.

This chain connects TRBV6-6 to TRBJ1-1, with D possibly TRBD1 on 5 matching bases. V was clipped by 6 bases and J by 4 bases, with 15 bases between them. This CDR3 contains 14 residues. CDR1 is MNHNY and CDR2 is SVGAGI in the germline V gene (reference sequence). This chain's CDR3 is CASRTPGVATEAFF. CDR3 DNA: TGTGCCAGCAGGACTCCGGGGGTGGCCACTGAAGCTTTCTTT.

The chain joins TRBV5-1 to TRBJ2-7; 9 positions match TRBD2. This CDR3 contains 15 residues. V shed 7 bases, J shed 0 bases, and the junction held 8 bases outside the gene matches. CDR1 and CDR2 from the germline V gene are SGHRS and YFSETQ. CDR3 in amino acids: CASRREGGPSYEQYF. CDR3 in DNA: TGCGCCAGCCGGCGGGAGGGGGGCCCCTCCTACGAGCAGTACTTC.

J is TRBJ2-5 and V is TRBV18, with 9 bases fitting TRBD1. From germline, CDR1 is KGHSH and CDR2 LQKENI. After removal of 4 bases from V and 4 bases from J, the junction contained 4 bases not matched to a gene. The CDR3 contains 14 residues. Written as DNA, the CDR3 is TGTGCCAGCTCACGACAGGGGGTAGGAGAGACCCAGTACTTC. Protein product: CASSRQGVGETQYF.

CDR3 sequence reads: CASSYSGRESDTQYF. For the CDR3, the DNA is TGTGCCAGCAGTTACTCAGGGCGGGAGTCAGATACGCAGTATTTT. The chain is built from TRBV6-5 and TRBJ2-3; 7 bases agree with TRBD2. The CDR3 totals 15 residues. Germline CDR1 MNHEY, CDR2 SVGAGI. Losses at the gene ends were 0 bases for V and 4 bases for J; bases not matched to a gene: 4.